Detailed here is one T cell receptor (beta chain). In the source study's methods: Estimates of nucleated cell counts were drawn from the amplification of reference gene primers. Data came from immunoSEQ multiplex PCR; TCRdb stores just in-frame clones and leaves some out. That table furnishes V, J and clone size, whereas the DNA furnished D and trimming. The table lists 130,000 to 150,000 clones, about 85% of them singletons, with approximately 2.7% in the top ten. The entry originates in a study of blood T cell repertoires in COVID-19. Overall study context: Samples came from the United States, Italy and Spain, spanning acute and convalescent COVID-19. The cDNA or gDNA used as material had been derived from T cells, B-cell-depleted T cells, or PBMCs.

Germline V gene data show CDR1 as LNHDA and CDR2 as SQIVND (reference sequence). The junction had 20 bases not matched to a gene; V was cut back by 7 bases and J by 2 bases. The CDR3 length is 19 residues. The sequenced sample consisted of peripheral blood. This TCR came from a woman in her thirties or forties with active or convalescent COVID-19. This chain connects TRBV19 to TRBJ2-1; TRBD1 agrees at 7 bases. The CDR3 here is CASTKDPPVGTVTYNEQFF. The CDR3 DNA reads as TGTGCCAGTACCAAAGATCCCCCCGTAGGGACAGTCACCTACAATGAGCAGTTCTTC.